This T cell receptor beta chain stems from a study of shared clonotypes between healthy human individuals. Here immunoSEQ multiplex PCR was the method, and the copy in TCRdb shows in-frame clones only, minus some. The repertoire has about 2 million clones, 95% of them found once; the top ten carry more than 0.1%. Findings of the study overall: Sorted-subset sequencing, rarefaction showed, was incomplete despite large depth. The four-donor shared clonotypes exceeded non-shared clonotypes in generation probability, with non-shared ones scoring lower.

The study drew its donors from healthy HIV-negative adults without recent acute infections or vaccinations. There are 15 residues in the CDR3. Trimming pared 2 bases from V and 0 bases from J, leaving 11 bases between. Looked up from germline, CDR1 is SGDLS and CDR2 is YYNGEE. As for this clone: Its specificity is not known.

This chain links TRBV9 with TRBJ1-1, with D uncertain. The receptor's source is a man aged 18 to 29 in good health. The sequencing sample was made of naive CD4+ T cells sorted from blood. The subset was: CD45RA+ positively selected. CDR3 nucleotide sequence: TGTGCCAGCAGCGTGCGCGACGTCCTGAACACTGAAGCTTTCTTT. This gives the protein CASSVRDVLNTEAFF. Full variable domain (remainder filled in from reference TRBV9 and TRBJ1-1): DSGVTQTPKHLITATGQRVTLRCSPRSGDLSVYWYQQSLDQGLQFLIQYYNGEERAKGNILERFSAQQFPDLHSELNLSSLELGDSALYFCASSVRDVLNTEAFFGQGTRLTVV.